These 21 T cell receptor beta chains were all obtained from the same sample, sequenced in a study of T cell responses to AZD1222 COVID-19 vaccine. The repertoire was sequenced with immunoSEQ multiplex PCR; TCRdb's copy has only in-frame clones and lacks some. This repertoire shows around 150,000 clones, under 95% found once; its top ten account for approximately 8%. This specimen consisted of peripheral blood, obtained 28 days after the second dose of the MenACWY control vaccine. These receptors came from an adult who received the MenACWY meningococcal vaccine as a control.

Only one count was recorded for this clone. The genes are TRBV5-1 and TRBJ1-1; no clear D. CDR1 is SGHRS and CDR2 is YFSETQ in the germline V gene. There are 16 residues in the CDR3. V gave up 4 bases and J gave up 0 bases, with 16 bases separating them. The CDR3 loop reads CASSPTSTDMNTEAFF. CDR3 sequence (DNA): TGCGCCAGCAGCCCGACTTCGACTGATATGAACACTGAAGCTTTCTTT.

The rearrangement joins TRBV6-6 to TRBJ2-1, with a tentative D call TRBD2 (5 bases). Trimming stripped 5 bases from V and 5 bases from J, with 7 bases between. Germline CDR1 and CDR2: MNHNY and SVGAGI (reference sequence). CDR3 size: 12 residues. The CDR3 DNA sequence: TGTGCCAGCAGTGGGAGTAACAATGAGCAGTTCTTC. This sequence encodes CASSGSNNEQFF.

This chain connects TRBV5-4 to TRBJ2-7, with unresolved D. Germline V gene lookup returns CDR1 SGHNT and CDR2 YYREEE (reference sequence). The V end lost 4 bases, the J end lost 0 bases, and 11 bases lay between the germline ends. The CDR3 has 14 residues. This CDR3 reads CASSPETSSYEQYF. The CDR3 nucleotides read TGTGCCAGCAGCCCCGAGACCTCCTCCTACGAGCAGTACTTC.

The V call is TRBV6-2 or TRBV6-3, the J call TRBJ2-6; 7 bases match TRBD2. V shed 2 bases, J shed 1 base, and the junction held 5 bases outside the gene matches. Per the germline V gene, CDR1 is MNHEY and CDR2 is SVGEGT. This CDR3 contains 17 residues. In DNA form, the CDR3 reads TGTGCCAGCAGTTACACCCACGGGGGGTCTGGGGCCAACGTCCTGACTTTC. Its translation: CASSYTHGGSGANVLTF.

The genes are TRBV7-9 and TRBJ1-2; D gene uncertain. CDR3 length equals 13 residues. Germline values: CDR1 SEHNR, CDR2 FQNEAQ (reference sequence). Trimming took off 5 bases at V and 7 bases at J, with 14 bases between the two ends. The DNA of the CDR3 is TGTGCCAGCAGCCGGGCCCTTAGTAGTGGCTACACCTTC. It specifies CASSRALSSGYTF.

This clone appeared once. The rearrangement links TRBV19 to TRBJ2-5, with 7 nucleotides matching TRBD2. The CDR3 is made up of 14 amino acids. V lost 11 bases to trimming and J lost 6 bases; unmatched junction nucleotides: 15. The V gene's germline CDR1 is LNHDA and CDR2 SQIVND (reference sequence). DNA of the CDR3: TGTGCCGGGGGGTGTCGGGAGGTAAGAAAGACCCAGTACTTC. Its protein is CAGGCREVRKTQYF.

The chain couples TRBV28 to TRBJ1-1; 7 nucleotides agree with TRBD1. The CDR3 sequence is 12 residues long. V was clipped by 4 bases and J by 7 bases; unmatched bases: 3. Germline CDR1 MDHEN, CDR2 SYDVKM. CDR3 coding DNA: TGTGCCAGCAGTTCGGGGACAGTTGAAGCTTTCTTT. It translates to CASSSGTVEAFF. The full variable domain, rest sourced from reference TRBV28 and TRBJ1-1, is DVKVTQSSRYLVKRTGEKVFLECVQDMDHENMFWYRQDPGLGLRLIYFSYDVKMKEKGDIPEGYSVSREKKERFSLILESASTNQTSMYLCASSSGTVEAFFGQGTRLTVV.

J is TRBJ2-3 and V is TRBV5-4; TRBD2 is a possible D gene (6 bases). Looked up from germline, CDR1 is SGHNT and CDR2 is YYREEE (reference sequence). Deletions cut 4 bases from V and 2 bases from J, with 11 bases between. The CDR3 has 14 residues. CDR3 sequence reads: CASSARDFTDTQYF. The CDR3 DNA sequence: TGTGCCAGCAGCGCCCGGGACTTCACAGATACGCAGTATTTT.

The chain carries TRBV7-2 and TRBJ2-3, with 8 positions matching TRBD2. Losses at the gene ends were 1 base for V and 1 base for J; bases not matched to a gene: 10. This CDR3 has 18 residues. The germline V gene has CDR1 SGHTA and CDR2 FQGNSA. The CDR3 bases are TGTGCCAGCAGCTTAGTGCGGGGGGTAACCGGGGGCACAGATACGCAGTATTTT. It codes for CASSLVRGVTGGTDTQYF.

The J gene is TRBJ1-2, the V gene TRBV18; no reliable D call. Per the germline V gene, CDR1 is KGHSH and CDR2 is LQKENI. V was trimmed by 5 bases and J by 6 bases, leaving 10 bases between them. The CDR3 sequence is 12 residues long. This chain's CDR3 is CASSTAGDGYTF. Written as DNA, the CDR3 is TGTGCCAGCTCAACGGCAGGAGATGGCTACACCTTC.

CDR3 DNA sequence: TGTGCCAGCAGCGTAGGTCCCACGGGCCAAGAGACCCAGTACTTC. Its translation: CASSVGPTGQETQYF. This chain joins TRBV9 and TRBJ2-5, with no clear D. CDR3 length: 15 amino acids. The germline V gene has CDR1 SGDLS and CDR2 YYNGEE. V was trimmed by 0 bases and J by 1 base, leaving 10 bases between them.

The chain joins TRBV28 to TRBJ1-3; D is perhaps TRBD1 (6 bases). The CDR3 contains 15 residues. Trimming left V 7 bases short and J 4 bases short, with 17 bases between. Germline assignment: CDR1 MDHEN and CDR2 SYDVKM. The CDR3 spells CASTKGVAEGNTIYF. DNA for the CDR3: TGTGCCAGCACCAAGGGGGTGGCGGAAGGAAACACCATATATTTT.

About this clone: A junction boundary mismatches the germline segment, possibly from a read error. The rearrangement uses TRBV5-5 and TRBJ2-3; no firm D call. The CDR3 length is 14 residues. The germline V gene encodes CDR1 SGHKS and CDR2 YYEKEE (reference sequence). The CDR3 bases are TGTGTCAGCAGCCCATCGCCGGCTGCAGATACGCAGTATTTT. This encodes CVSSPSPAADTQYF.

The chain recombines TRBV5-1 with TRBJ2-7, with D possibly matching TRBD1 (6 bases). The V end lost 3 bases, the J end lost 7 bases, and 17 bases lay between the germline ends. The germline V gene encodes CDR1 SGHRS and CDR2 YFSETQ. The CDR3 runs 14 residues. Here the CDR3 reads CASSWGPTGLEQYF. Here the CDR3 DNA reads TGCGCCAGCAGCTGGGGGCCGACAGGTTTGGAGCAGTACTTC.

This clone has only one observation. V and J are TRBV7-3 and TRBJ2-1, with 9 bases aligning to TRBD1. V was clipped by 5 bases and J by 9 bases; unmatched bases: 5. The germline gives CDR1 SGHTA, CDR2 FQGTGA. The CDR3 extends over 13 amino acids. CDR3 amino acids: CASSRDRDGEQFF. DNA of the CDR3: TGTGCCAGCAGCCGGGACAGGGATGGTGAGCAGTTCTTC.

The CDR3 region is CASSRRVEGDSPLHF. The DNA of the CDR3 is TGTGCCAGCAGTCGTCGGGTCGAAGGGGATTCACCCCTCCACTTT. The chain employs TRBV6-2 or TRBV6-3 and TRBJ1-6, with TRBD1 as a possible D gene (5 bases). The CDR3 runs to 15 residues. Trimming removed 5 bases at V and 8 bases at J, with 16 bases between. CDR1 MNHEY and CDR2 SVGEGT come from the germline V gene.

This rearrangement joins TRBV19 to TRBJ2-7; 7 bases fit TRBD1. Germline loops: CDR1 LNHDA, CDR2 SQIVND (reference sequence). The J segment lost 3 bases and the V segment lost 1 base, leaving 3 bases of the junction unmatched. This CDR3 comprises 14 residues. Here the CDR3 DNA reads TGTGCCAGTAGTATAGCTCCAGGGGGCTACGAGCAGTACTTC. Residues: CASSIAPGGYEQYF.

The chain has TRBV9 and TRBJ2-2; either TRBD1 or TRBD2 may fit D (6 bases each). CDR3 length equals 16 residues. Trimming stripped 0 bases from V and 1 base from J, with 10 bases between. CDR1 and CDR2 from the germline V gene are SGDLS and YYNGEE. This CDR3 is CASSVGGALNTGELFF. In DNA form, the CDR3 reads TGTGCCAGCAGCGTAGGGGGGGCACTGAACACCGGGGAGCTGTTTTTT.

This sequence joins TRBV5-1 and TRBJ2-5; 8 nucleotides align to TRBD1. The CDR3 extends over 13 amino acids. V was clipped by 4 bases and J by 5 bases; unmatched bases: 4. The germline V gene has CDR1 SGHRS and CDR2 YFSETQ. This chain's CDR3 is CASSVDRAETQYF. The CDR3 DNA reads TGCGCCAGCAGCGTGGACAGGGCTGAGACCCAGTACTTC.

In its sample, this clone was seen once. The chain recombines TRBV20-1 with TRBJ2-7; D remains unclear. This CDR3 is 10 amino acids long. Germline CDR1 reads DFQATT; CDR2 reads SNEGSKA (reference sequence). V was clipped by 1 base and J by 4 bases, with 2 bases between them. CDR3 protein: CSARGYEQYF. CDR3 nucleotide sequence: TGCAGTGCTAGAGGGTACGAGCAGTACTTC.

The J gene is TRBJ1-6, the V gene TRBV5-1; D remains unclear. The CDR3 consists of 16 residues. Germline loops: CDR1 SGHRS, CDR2 YFSETQ. The V gene lost 4 bases and the J gene lost 7 bases, with 18 bases spanning the gap. CDR3 DNA sequence: TGCGCCAGCAGCCTGGCTCGAGCTTTAGACAATTCACCCCTCCACTTT. This sequence encodes CASSLARALDNSPLHF. The full variable domain, rest sourced from reference TRBV5-1 and TRBJ1-6, is KAGVTQTPRYLIKTRGQQVTLSCSPISGHRSVSWYQQTPGQGLQFLFEYFSETQRNKGNFPGRFSGRQFSNSRSEMNVSTLELGDSALYLCASSLARALDNSPLHFGNGTRLTVT.